This is a list of T cell receptor beta chains from one sample in a study of blood T cell repertoires in COVID-19. Libraries were prepared by immunoSEQ multiplex PCR; TCRdb keeps only in-frame clonotypes and omits some of them. The data show around 260,000 clones, with 88% seen just once and over 0.55% held by the top ten. Specimen: peripheral blood. These receptors were taken from a human donor in a cohort sampled during active COVID-19. Both conserved end residues are part of each CDR3. D genes are given only for firm matches. Clone size, where shown, is once, few, many, or a class for clones that have expanded.

abundance: -
v_gene: TRBV6-2/TRBV6-3
d_gene: -
j_gene: TRBJ2-3
CDR3nt: TGTGCCAGCAGTTACGACGCGGTCTCTAGCACAGATACGCAGTATTTT
CDR3aa: CASSYDAVSSTDTQYF

abundance: -
v_gene: TRBV5-1
d_gene: TRBD2
j_gene: TRBJ2-1
CDR3nt: TGCGCCAGCCGTACGGCGGGGGTGAACAATGAGCAGTTCTTC
CDR3aa: CASRTAGVNNEQFF

abundance: -
v_gene: TRBV6-5
d_gene: TRBD1
j_gene: TRBJ2-7
CDR3nt: TGTGCCAGCAAGCTCGGGACAGGTGACTACGAGCAGTACTTC
CDR3aa: CASKLGTGDYEQYF

abundance: -
v_gene: TRBV9
d_gene: TRBD1
j_gene: TRBJ1-2
CDR3nt: TGTGCCAGCAGCGTATCCCCGGGACAGGGTACTATCCGGGGTGGCTACACCTTC
CDR3aa: CASSVSPGQGTIRGGYTF

abundance: once
v_gene: TRBV25-1
d_gene: TRBD2
j_gene: TRBJ2-1
CDR3nt: TGTGCCAGCACTGGGACTAGCGGTGATGCTTCTGCTGGCAATGAGCAGTTCTTC
CDR3aa: CASTGTSGDASAGNEQFF

abundance: -
v_gene: TRBV5-1
d_gene: TRBD1
j_gene: TRBJ2-6
CDR3nt: TGCGCCAGCAGCTTGACAGGGGGCGGCTCTGGGGCCAACGTCCTGACTTTC
CDR3aa: CASSLTGGGSGANVLTF

abundance: -
v_gene: TRBV28
d_gene: -
j_gene: TRBJ2-7
CDR3nt: TGTGCCAGCCGTGGGGGGGGGCTCTACGAGCAGTACTTC
CDR3aa: CASRGGGLYEQYF

abundance: -
v_gene: TRBV30
d_gene: -
j_gene: TRBJ1-6
CDR3nt: TGTGCCTGGAGTGTTAAGGGGTGGTCCTATAATTCACCCCTCCACTTT
CDR3aa: CAWSVKGWSYNSPLHF

abundance: -
v_gene: TRBV7-2
d_gene: TRBD1
j_gene: TRBJ2-7
CDR3nt: TGTGCCAGCAGCCGGGACAGGGGGAAGAGGGAGCAGTACTTC
CDR3aa: CASSRDRGKREQYF

abundance: -
v_gene: TRBV6-6
d_gene: TRBD2
j_gene: TRBJ2-7
CDR3nt: TGTGCCAGCAGCCATCTAGCGGGAGGGCCTTACGAGCAGTACTTC
CDR3aa: CASSHLAGGPYEQYF

abundance: few
v_gene: TRBV28
d_gene: TRBD1
j_gene: TRBJ1-5
CDR3nt: TGTGCCAGCAGCCTGACAGGGGACCGGAATCAGCCCCAGCATTTT
CDR3aa: CASSLTGDRNQPQHF

abundance: once
v_gene: TRBV27
d_gene: -
j_gene: TRBJ2-7
CDR3nt: TGTGCCACCGCCAGGGTGGCCGGCTACGAGCAGTACTTC
CDR3aa: CATARVAGYEQYF

abundance: few
v_gene: TRBV12-5
d_gene: TRBD1
j_gene: TRBJ1-1
CDR3nt: TGTGCTAGTGGTTGGGGACAGGCGAACACTGAAGCTTTCTTT
CDR3aa: CASGWGQANTEAFF